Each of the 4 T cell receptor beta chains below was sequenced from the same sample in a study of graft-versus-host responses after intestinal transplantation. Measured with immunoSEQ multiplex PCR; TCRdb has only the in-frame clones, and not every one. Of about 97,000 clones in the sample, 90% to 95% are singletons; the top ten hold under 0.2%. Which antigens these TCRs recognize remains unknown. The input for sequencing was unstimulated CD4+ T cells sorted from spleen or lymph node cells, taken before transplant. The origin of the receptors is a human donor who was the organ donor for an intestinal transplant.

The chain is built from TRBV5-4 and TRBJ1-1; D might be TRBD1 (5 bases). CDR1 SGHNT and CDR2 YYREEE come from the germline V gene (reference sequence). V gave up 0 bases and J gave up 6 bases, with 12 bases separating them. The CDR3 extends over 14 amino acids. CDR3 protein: CASSLGAGVAEAFF. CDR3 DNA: TGTGCCAGCAGCTTGGGTGCGGGGGTGGCTGAAGCTTTCTTT.

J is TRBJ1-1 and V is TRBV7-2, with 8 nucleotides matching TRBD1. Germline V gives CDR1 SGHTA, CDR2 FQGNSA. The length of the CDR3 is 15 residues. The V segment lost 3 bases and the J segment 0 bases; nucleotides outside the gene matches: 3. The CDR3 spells CASSLTGAMNTEAFF. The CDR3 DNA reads TGTGCCAGCAGCTTGACAGGGGCTATGAACACTGAAGCTTTCTTT.

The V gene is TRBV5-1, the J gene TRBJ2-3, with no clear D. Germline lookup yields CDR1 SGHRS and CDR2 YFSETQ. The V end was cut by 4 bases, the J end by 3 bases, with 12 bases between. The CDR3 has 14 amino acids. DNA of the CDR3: TGCGCCAGCAGCCTCCGCGAGGTTACAGATACGCAGTATTTT. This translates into CASSLREVTDTQYF.

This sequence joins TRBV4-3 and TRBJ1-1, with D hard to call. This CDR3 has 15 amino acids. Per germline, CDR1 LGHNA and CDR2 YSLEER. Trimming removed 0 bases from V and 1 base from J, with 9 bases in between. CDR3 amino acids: CASSQDMGKNTEAFF. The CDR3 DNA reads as TGCGCCAGCAGCCAAGATATGGGCAAGAACACTGAAGCTTTCTTT.